Listed below are T cell receptor beta chains from one sample, sequenced in a study of blood T cell repertoires in COVID-19. The protocol was immunoSEQ multiplex PCR, while the TCRdb copy is restricted to in-frame clones and leaves out a portion. The sample includes 120,000 to 150,000 clones, under 85% of them seen just once. Source material: peripheral blood. These receptor sequences come from a human donor in a cohort sampled during active COVID-19. CDR3s include the opening cysteine and the closing phenylalanine or tryptophan. A D gene is named only where the DNA matches it firmly. The size of a clone is reported for some rows only, either as once, few or many, or as a class for expanded clones.

CDR3: CASSLRQITDTQYF
DNA: TGTGCCAGCAGTTTGAGGCAGATCACAGATACGCAGTATTTT
D: -
V: TRBV28
J: TRBJ2-3
size: -

CDR3: CATSDSGLDTQYF
DNA: TGTGCCACCAGTGATTCGGGACTAGATACGCAGTATTTT
D: -
V: TRBV24-1
J: TRBJ2-3
size: once

CDR3: CASSLGLAVYEQYF
DNA: TGCGCCAGCAGCCTGGGACTAGCGGTCTACGAGCAGTACTTC
D: TRBD2
V: TRBV5-1
J: TRBJ2-7
size: few

CDR3: CASSLGSVAGGREQYF
DNA: TGCGCCAGCAGCTTGGGTAGTGTGGCGGGAGGTCGCGAGCAGTACTTC
D: TRBD2
V: TRBV5-1
J: TRBJ2-7
size: -

CDR3: CASSSPGQAQKLFF
DNA: TGTGCCAGCAGCTCCCCGGGACAGGCCCAAAAACTGTTTTTT
D: TRBD1
V: TRBV7-2
J: TRBJ1-4
size: -

CDR3: CASSLSHTGANVLTF
DNA: TGTGCCAGCAGCTTATCACACACTGGGGCCAACGTCCTGACTTTC
D: -
V: TRBV7-9
J: TRBJ2-6
size: -

CDR3: CASSSGAQDTEAFF
DNA: TGTGCCAGCAGCTCAGGGGCACAGGACACTGAAGCTTTCTTT
D: -
V: TRBV7-9
J: TRBJ1-1
size: -

CDR3: CASSIRSGPPTNEKLFF
DNA: TGTGCCAGTAGTATTCGGAGTGGCCCACCAACTAATGAAAAACTGTTTTTT
D: -
V: TRBV19
J: TRBJ1-4
size: -

CDR3: CASSLVGEFGAFF
DNA: TGCGCCAGCAGCTTGGTCGGGGAGTTCGGAGCTTTCTTT
D: -
V: TRBV5-1
J: TRBJ1-1
size: -

CDR3: CASSQDRGTSGTIYYNEQFF
DNA: TGTGCCAGCAGCCAAGATAGAGGGACTAGCGGAACAATTTACTACAATGAGCAGTTCTTC
D: TRBD2
V: TRBV3-1/TRBV3-2
J: TRBJ2-1
size: once

CDR3: CATSDFGGELFF
DNA: TGTGCCACCAGTGATTTCGGGGGGGAGCTGTTTTTT
D: -
V: TRBV24-1
J: TRBJ2-2
size: -

CDR3: CASSKLGQGAGEKLFF
DNA: TGTGCCAGCAGCAAACTAGGGCAGGGGGCGGGGGAAAAACTGTTTTTT
D: -
V: TRBV21-1
J: TRBJ1-4
size: once

CDR3: CAWKDKARVGYEQYF
DNA: TGTGCCTGGAAAGACAAGGCTCGAGTGGGTTACGAGCAGTACTTC
D: -
V: TRBV30
J: TRBJ2-7
size: -

CDR3: CASGGGVTGELFF
DNA: TGTGCCAGCGGGGGAGGGGTCACCGGGGAGCTGTTTTTT
D: TRBD2
V: TRBV6-5
J: TRBJ2-2
size: -

CDR3: CASSRDWGGASSSYEQYF
DNA: TGTGCCAGCAGTCGGGATTGGGGGGGGGCCTCAAGCTCCTACGAGCAGTACTTC
D: -
V: TRBV6-6
J: TRBJ2-7
size: -

CDR3: CASSLSQGNTGELFF
DNA: TGCGCCAGCAGCTTGAGTCAGGGGAACACCGGGGAGCTGTTTTTT
D: -
V: TRBV5-1
J: TRBJ2-2
size: -

CDR3: CASSKRTGNTGELFF
DNA: TGTGCCAGTAGTAAAAGGACAGGGAACACCGGGGAGCTGTTTTTT
D: TRBD1
V: TRBV19
J: TRBJ2-2
size: -

CDR3: CATTRGARSNQPQHF
DNA: TGCGCCACAACTCGGGGTGCTCGGAGCAATCAGCCCCAGCATTTT
D: -
V: TRBV10-1
J: TRBJ1-5
size: -

CDR3: CSVDSGGETQYF
DNA: TGCAGCGTTGACTCAGGGGGAGAGACCCAGTACTTC
D: TRBD1
V: TRBV29-1
J: TRBJ2-5
size: -

CDR3: CASSSPGRAGYSQETQYF
DNA: TGTGCCAGCAGCTCCCCCGGGAGGGCGGGTTATTCTCAAGAGACCCAGTACTTC
D: TRBD2
V: TRBV7-9
J: TRBJ2-5
size: few

CDR3: CASSAVIGQKYNEQFF
DNA: TGTGCCAGCAGCGCCGTAATTGGCCAGAAGTACAATGAGCAGTTCTTC
D: -
V: TRBV5-6
J: TRBJ2-1
size: -

CDR3: CASRGLTRTDTDTQYF
DNA: TGTGCCAGTAGGGGGCTTACAAGGACAGACACAGATACGCAGTATTTT
D: -
V: TRBV19
J: TRBJ2-3
size: -

CDR3: CAISTGLYEQYF
DNA: TGTGCCATCAGTACAGGGTTATACGAGCAGTACTTC
D: -
V: TRBV10-3
J: TRBJ2-7
size: -

CDR3: CASRPTGGGTEAFF
DNA: TGTGCCAGCAGACCAACAGGGGGAGGGACTGAAGCTTTCTTT
D: TRBD1
V: TRBV7-2
J: TRBJ1-1
size: once

CDR3: CASSTAGATEAFF
DNA: TGTGCCAGCAGTACCGCTGGGGCCACTGAAGCTTTCTTT
D: -
V: TRBV6-6
J: TRBJ1-1
size: -

CDR3: CASSAQGYGPQHF
DNA: TGTGCCAGCAGCGCTCAGGGATACGGGCCCCAGCATTTT
D: -
V: TRBV7-6
J: TRBJ1-5
size: -

CDR3: CASSQGTSGRGAQYF
DNA: TGTGCCAGCAGCCAGGGGACTAGCGGGAGGGGGGCCCAGTACTTC
D: TRBD2
V: TRBV3-1/TRBV3-2
J: TRBJ2-5
size: -

CDR3: CASSVELAGEAGSTDTQYF
DNA: TGTGCCAGCAGCGTAGAACTAGCGGGAGAGGCCGGGAGCACAGATACGCAGTATTTT
D: TRBD2
V: TRBV9
J: TRBJ2-3
size: -

CDR3: CASSVEEGGTDTQYF
DNA: TGTGCCAGCAGCGTTGAGGAGGGCGGCACAGATACGCAGTATTTT
D: -
V: TRBV9
J: TRBJ2-3
size: -

CDR3: CASSLVVGGSTDTQYF
DNA: TGTGCCAGCAGCTTAGTGGTGGGAGGGAGTACAGATACGCAGTATTTT
D: TRBD2
V: TRBV7-2
J: TRBJ2-3
size: -

CDR3: CATSEDSGRSYNEQFF
DNA: TGTGCCACCAGTGAGGATAGCGGGAGGTCCTACAATGAGCAGTTCTTC
D: TRBD2
V: TRBV24-1
J: TRBJ2-1
size: -

CDR3: CASSLFERRGGYEQYF
DNA: TGTGCCAGCAGCTTGTTCGAGCGGAGGGGTGGGTACGAGCAGTACTTC
D: -
V: TRBV5-5
J: TRBJ2-7
size: -

CDR3: CASSQGLATDTQYF
DNA: TGTGCCAGCAGCCAGGGACTAGCCACGGATACGCAGTATTTT
D: TRBD2
V: TRBV7-2
J: TRBJ2-3
size: -

CDR3: CASSQDGTKELFF
DNA: TGTGCCAGCAGCCAAGATGGGACTAAAGAGCTGTTTTTT
D: TRBD2
V: TRBV4-2
J: TRBJ2-2
size: few

CDR3: CASSFTGGAFF
DNA: TGTGCCAGCAGTTTTACAGGGGGAGCTTTCTTT
D: TRBD1
V: TRBV12-3/TRBV12-4
J: TRBJ1-1
size: -

CDR3: CATSASGGNEQFF
DNA: TGTGCCACCAGTGCTAGCGGGGGCAATGAGCAGTTCTTC
D: TRBD2
V: TRBV24-1
J: TRBJ2-1
size: -

CDR3: CASSLREGPYEQYF
DNA: TGTGCCAGCAGCTTGCGGGAGGGCCCCTACGAGCAGTACTTC
D: TRBD2
V: TRBV11-1
J: TRBJ2-7
size: -

CDR3: CARRRGGPGELFF
DNA: TGCGCCAGACGAAGGGGAGGTCCCGGGGAGCTGTTTTTT
D: -
V: TRBV23-1
J: TRBJ2-2
size: once

CDR3: CASSYGRGTEAFF
DNA: TGTGCCAGCAGTTACGGGAGGGGAACTGAAGCTTTCTTT
D: -
V: TRBV6-6
J: TRBJ1-1
size: -

CDR3: CASARGSGELFF
DNA: TGTGCCAGCGCTAGGGGAAGCGGGGAGCTGTTTTTT
D: -
V: TRBV6-5
J: TRBJ2-2
size: -

CDR3: CASAFGAGGTDTQYF
DNA: TGTGCCAGCGCCTTTGGAGCGGGAGGCACAGATACGCAGTATTTT
D: TRBD2
V: TRBV5-4
J: TRBJ2-3
size: -

CDR3: CASLRTSGSSYNEQFF
DNA: TGCGCCAGCCTCCGGACTAGCGGGAGCTCCTACAATGAGCAGTTCTTC
D: TRBD2
V: TRBV5-1
J: TRBJ2-1
size: -

CDR3: CASSQQGEGTEAFF
DNA: TGTGCCAGTAGCCAACAGGGTGAGGGCACTGAAGCTTTCTTT
D: -
V: TRBV19
J: TRBJ1-1
size: -

CDR3: CASSYFGLAGRNEQFF
DNA: TGTGCCAGCAGTTACTTCGGACTAGCGGGACGCAATGAGCAGTTCTTC
D: TRBD2
V: TRBV6-6
J: TRBJ2-1
size: few

CDR3: CASSLGTSGASEQFF
DNA: TGTGCCAGCAGCCTCGGGACTAGCGGGGCCAGCGAGCAGTTCTTC
D: -
V: TRBV21-1
J: TRBJ2-1
size: -